Detailed here is one TCR beta chain. Original analysis: Reference gene primers were amplified, and this amplification served to estimate nucleated cell counts. Clones were read by immunoSEQ multiplex PCR, and TCRdb kept only the in-frame ones, dropping some. That table supplies the V and J calls and clone size; D and trimming were determined from the DNA. Among approximately 160,000 clones, about 88% were seen once, and the ten largest hold about 18%. These data are taken from a study of blood T cell repertoires in COVID-19. Overall study context: Samples came from the United States, Italy and Spain, spanning acute and convalescent COVID-19. T cells, B-cell-depleted T cells, or PBMCs provided the cDNA or gDNA that served as material.

With 7 bases removed from V and 7 bases from J, the gap between germline ends came to 14 bases. The V gene's germline CDR1 is WSHSY and CDR2 SAAADI. This CDR3 region has 14 residues. The sequencing input was peripheral blood. This clonotype was sampled from a man aged 55 to 70 with active or convalescent COVID-19. The chain couples TRBV10-2 to TRBJ1-6; no reliable D call. CDR3 nucleotide sequence: TGCGCCAGCACCGGGTTGGCGCGCAATTCACCCCTCCACTTT. Translating it yields CASTGLARNSPLHF.